This entry lists 8 T cell receptor beta chains sequenced from one sample in a study of cytomegalovirus exposure and HLA in healthy donors. Use of 60 Vbeta and 13 Jbeta primers characterized the PCR. Generated by immunoSEQ multiplex PCR, the TCRdb table keeps only in-frame clones and is missing some. The data contain over 250,000 clones, approximately 90% of them singletons. What was sequenced was PBMCs. The source of these receptors is a man in his forties in good health and CMV-seropositive.

The chain joins TRBV7-9 to TRBJ2-5; D is possibly TRBD2 (6 bases). The ends were cut back, 3 bases at V and 4 bases at J, with 15 bases in the middle. CDR3 length: 15 amino acids. The germline V gene has CDR1 SEHNR and CDR2 FQNEAQ (reference sequence). The CDR3 DNA reads TGTGCCAGCAGCTTTATATCGGGAGCTGGAGAGACCCAGTACTTC. Protein: CASSFISGAGETQYF.

This chain joins TRBV2 and TRBJ1-1, with D possibly being TRBD1 (6 bases). The CDR3 length is 13 residues. Germline CDR1 reads SNHLY; CDR2 reads FYNNEI. Trimming removed 4 bases from V and 8 bases from J, with 14 bases in between. This CDR3 reads CASSVRTEGEAFF. DNA for the CDR3: TGTGCCAGCAGTGTAAGGACAGAAGGGGAAGCTTTCTTT.

The chain recombines TRBV11-2 with TRBJ2-7, with D possibly matching TRBD2 (6 bases). This CDR3 region has 16 residues. V lost 6 bases and J 3 bases, leaving 21 bases between the germline ends. CDR1 and CDR2 (germline): SGHAT, FQNNGV. CDR3 in DNA: TGTGCCAGCAGTCTAAGGCCGGCGGAGGGAAGCTACGAGCAGTACTTC. Protein sequence: CASSLRPAEGSYEQYF.

This chain links TRBV29-1 with TRBJ1-2; 8 positions match TRBD1. The CDR3 is made up of 16 amino acids. Germline V gene sequence: CDR1 SQVTM, CDR2 ANQGSEA. With 3 bases clipped from V and 1 base from J, the junction kept 10 bases outside the gene matches. CDR3 bases: TGCAGCGTTGATGAGGACAGGGCTCTGGGTAACTATGGCTACACCTTC. This codes for CSVDEDRALGNYGYTF.

The chain carries TRBV30 and TRBJ1-4; the D gene is possibly TRBD1 (5 bases). V was shortened by 2 bases and J by 5 bases, with 12 bases between the two germline ends. Germline V gene lookup returns CDR1 GTSNPN and CDR2 SVGIG (reference sequence). The CDR3 totals 14 residues. The DNA for the CDR3 is TGTGCCTGGAGTCCAGGGAGGCGGAATGAAAAACTGTTTTTT. It yields the protein CAWSPGRRNEKLFF.

With regard to this clone: This same CDR3 is encoded by further DNA sequences in the sample. The rearrangement joins TRBV18 to TRBJ1-1; D may be TRBD1 (5 bases). Trimming took off 0 bases at V and 4 bases at J, with 9 bases between the two ends. Germline lookup yields CDR1 KGHSH and CDR2 LQKENI. This CDR3 contains 14 residues. CDR3 nucleotides: TGTGCCAGCTCACCACCGGGGCAGGGCACTGAAGCTTTCTTT. This gives the protein CASSPPGQGTEAFF.

This clone has a handful of counts. The J gene is TRBJ2-7, the V gene TRBV6-1; D gene unclear. Trimming removed 2 bases from V and 2 bases from J, with 7 bases in between. This CDR3 is built from 13 residues. Germline V gives CDR1 MNHNS, CDR2 SASEGT. CDR3 DNA sequence: TGTGCCAGCAGTGAATCGCGTCCCTACGAGCAGTACTTC. It encodes CASSESRPYEQYF.

This chain uses TRBV11-2 with TRBJ2-7; 12 nucleotides match TRBD2. The CDR3 spans 15 residues. J gave up 4 bases and V 4 bases, and 5 bases lay outside the gene matches. CDR1 is SGHAT and CDR2 is FQNNGV in the germline V gene. The CDR3 DNA is TGTGCCAGCAGCTCTCCGGGACTAGCGGGTTACGAGCAGTACTTC. Protein sequence: CASSSPGLAGYEQYF.